Below, 27 T cell receptor beta chains from the same sample are listed, as sequenced in a study of Ad26.COV2.S vaccination and SARS-CoV-2 variants. Treatment noted: 15 to 20 received Ad26.COV2.S at low or high dose, single or two shots; about 5 received placebo; per-sample allocation not given. Collection of samples fell on day 63 after the first vaccine or placebo injection. The table came from immunoSEQ multiplex PCR; TCRdb's copy has only in-frame clones and leaves some out. The sample holds 350,000 to 500,000 clones, roughly 89% seen once. The sample in question was peripheral blood, obtained in a trial of Ad26.COV2.S vaccine versus placebo. The origin of the receptors is a person aged 18-65 years who received the Ad26.COV2.S COVID-19 vaccine or a placebo.

J is TRBJ2-2 and V is TRBV24-1; D ambiguous. This CDR3 region has 14 residues. Trimming removed 9 bases from V and 2 bases from J, with 12 bases in between. CDR1 is KGHDR, CDR2 SFDVKD, per germline. CDR3 nucleotides: TGTGCCACCGCTAAGGGCTCAAACACCGGGGAGCTGTTTTTT. Its protein product is CATAKGSNTGELFF.

The rearrangement joins TRBV11-3 to TRBJ2-3; possibly TRBD1 for D (7 bases). V lost 4 bases to trimming and J lost 4 bases, with 18 bases between them. Germline V gene lookup returns CDR1 SGHNT and CDR2 YENEEA. CDR3 length equals 16 residues. CDR3 coding DNA: TGTGCCAGCAGCTCAGGGGCAGGGGGGCGCGCAGATACGCAGTATTTT. This encodes CASSSGAGGRADTQYF.

The genes are TRBV9 and TRBJ2-1; 7 bases agree with TRBD1. This CDR3 region has 15 residues. The V gene end was trimmed by 4 bases and the J gene end by 2 bases; junction bases not matched to a gene: 6. The germline gives CDR1 SGDLS, CDR2 YYNGEE. This CDR3 is CASSLQGSTYNEQFF. Here the CDR3 DNA reads TGTGCCAGCAGCTTACAGGGGTCCACCTACAATGAGCAGTTCTTC.

V gene TRBV28 combines with J gene TRBJ1-5, with D unresolved. The CDR3 length is 12 residues. The ends were cut back, 2 bases at V and 9 bases at J, with 8 bases in the middle. Germline V gene data show CDR1 as MDHEN and CDR2 as SYDVKM. CDR3 in amino acids: CASSLEVGPQHF. CDR3 nucleotide sequence: TGTGCCAGCAGTTTAGAGGTGGGGCCCCAGCATTTT.

The table lists this clone with a few counts. Other DNA sequences of this sample code for an identical CDR3. The rearrangement links TRBV19 to TRBJ2-2; D not resolved. This CDR3 is 15 amino acids long. V was pared by 2 bases and J by 0 bases, with 7 bases between. Looked up from germline, CDR1 is LNHDA and CDR2 is SQIVND (reference sequence). CDR3 in DNA: TGTGCCAGTAGTATAAGGGCAGCGAACACCGGGGAGCTGTTTTTT. Protein product: CASSIRAANTGELFF.

The chain has TRBV27 and TRBJ2-5; 13 bases are shared with TRBD2. V lost 5 bases, J lost 0 bases, and 6 bases stayed unmatched. This CDR3 spans 17 amino acids. CDR1 and CDR2 from the germline V gene are MNHEY and SMNVEV (reference sequence). CDR3 region: CASSQRLAGGNQETQYF. Here the CDR3 DNA reads TGTGCCAGCAGTCAGAGACTAGCGGGGGGAAACCAAGAGACCCAGTACTTC.

The V gene is TRBV5-1, the J gene TRBJ1-6; perhaps TRBD1 as D (5 bases). The V and J ends lost 6 bases and 0 bases respectively, with 19 bases between them. Germline CDR1 is SGHRS and CDR2 is YFSETQ. The CDR3 has 18 amino acids. The CDR3 DNA sequence: TGCGCCAGCACCCCAGGGCAGGGAGACGGCTCCTATAATTCACCCCTCCACTTT. As protein: CASTPGQGDGSYNSPLHF.

In this sample, this clone turned up once. The chain is built from TRBV6-5 and TRBJ1-3; D is perhaps TRBD1 (5 bases). Germline V lookup: CDR1 MNHEY, CDR2 SVGAGI. The V end was cut by 6 bases, the J end by 2 bases, with 14 bases between. This CDR3 spans 15 amino acids. CDR3 region: CASSLGMGAGNTIYF. CDR3 coding DNA: TGTGCCAGCAGCCTGGGAATGGGGGCTGGAAACACCATATATTTT.

The V call is TRBV4-3, the J call TRBJ2-1, with D hard to call. The CDR3 has 15 residues. The ends were cut back, 2 bases at V and 2 bases at J, with 10 bases in the middle. CDR1 is LGHNA and CDR2 is YSLEER in the germline V gene. The DNA for the CDR3 is TGCGCCAGCAGCCAAATCGCGGAAACCTACAATGAGCAGTTCTTC. Residues: CASSQIAETYNEQFF.

The chain combines TRBV7-8 with TRBJ1-6; TRBD1 is a possible D gene (6 bases). The V and J ends lost 3 bases and 6 bases respectively, with 9 bases between them. The CDR3 is 14 amino acids. The germline CDR1 and CDR2 sequences are SGHVS and FQNEAQ. CDR3 coding DNA: TGTGCCAGCAGCTTGGACAGTACTAATTCACCCCTCCACTTT. Translation: CASSLDSTNSPLHF.

The gene calls are TRBV5-4 and TRBJ2-2, with D unresolved. The germline gives CDR1 SGHNT, CDR2 YYREEE (reference sequence). This CDR3 is built from 14 residues. V lost 4 bases and J 6 bases, leaving 13 bases between the germline ends. In DNA, the CDR3 is TGTGCCAGCAGCCGAAGTACAGAACCCGGGGAGCTGTTTTTT. This codes for CASSRSTEPGELFF.

The V and J genes are TRBV5-6 and TRBJ2-5, with 7 bases that match TRBD1. V lost 2 bases to trimming and J lost 4 bases; unmatched junction nucleotides: 5. The CDR3 is 14 residues long. Germline V lookup: CDR1 SGHDT, CDR2 YYEEEE. The CDR3 DNA reads TGTGCCAGCAGCTTACGACAGGGTGGAGAGACCCAGTACTTC. Translating it yields CASSLRQGGETQYF.

V is TRBV27 and J is TRBJ1-2; D unclear. CDR1 MNHEY and CDR2 SMNVEV come from the germline V gene (reference sequence). The CDR3 spans 15 residues. Deletions cut 6 bases from V and 1 base from J, with 15 bases between. The CDR3 coding sequence is TGTGCCAGCAGCCTCCGGCCGCACCTTAACTATGGCTACACCTTC. This encodes CASSLRPHLNYGYTF.

This chain joins TRBV4-1 and TRBJ2-5; weak D call: TRBD1 (6 bases). Per germline, CDR1 MGHRA and CDR2 YSYEKL. Trimming shortened V by 5 bases and J by 5 bases, and 15 bases separated the two germline ends. This CDR3 region has 14 residues. The CDR3 DNA sequence: TGCGCCAGCAGCGGAAGTGGGGGCAAGGAGACCCAGTACTTC. It is translated as CASSGSGGKETQYF.

The J gene is TRBJ2-7, the V gene TRBV28; D tentatively fits TRBD1 or TRBD2 (5 bases each). Trimming left V 10 bases short and J 1 base short, with 11 bases between. Germline CDR1 reads MDHEN; CDR2 reads SYDVKM. The CDR3 runs 12 residues. In DNA, the CDR3 is TGTGCCACGGGGCGACCGTCCTACGAGCAGTACTTC. Translated, it gives CATGRPSYEQYF.

This clone has only a few counts. The chain recombines TRBV19 with TRBJ1-2; TRBD1 aligns across 8 bases. CDR1 and CDR2 from the germline V gene are LNHDA and SQIVND (reference sequence). This CDR3 contains 15 residues. J was trimmed by 5 bases and V by 6 bases; bases with no gene match: 11. Here the CDR3 reads CASRWGGRGLYGYTF. CDR3 in DNA: TGTGCCAGTAGATGGGGAGGCAGGGGGCTTTATGGCTACACCTTC.

In DNA form, the CDR3 reads TGTGCCAGCTCACCGACTAGCGGGAGGGACACCGGGGAGCTGTTTTTT. It encodes CASSPTSGRDTGELFF. The chain couples TRBV18 to TRBJ2-2, with 14 bases matching TRBD2. Germline lookup yields CDR1 KGHSH and CDR2 LQKENI. V lost 3 bases and J lost 3; bases outside the gene matches: 0. The CDR3 contains 16 residues.

This chain links TRBV5-8 with TRBJ2-7; D call uncertain. CDR1 and CDR2 (germline): SGHTS, YDEGEE. V lost 1 base to trimming and J lost 3 bases, with 5 bases between them. There are 12 residues in the CDR3. CDR3 DNA: TGTGCCAGCAGCTTGCGTTTCTACGAGCAGTACTTC. As protein: CASSLRFYEQYF.

This clone was recorded only once. V and J are TRBV5-4 and TRBJ2-3; 11 bases match TRBD2. The ends lost 4 bases at V and 2 bases at J; junction bases unmatched: 6. Germline lookup yields CDR1 SGHNT and CDR2 YYREEE (reference sequence). CDR3 size: 16 residues. The chain's CDR3 is CASSEGTSGLTDTQYF. The CDR3 DNA follows: TGTGCCAGCAGCGAGGGGACTAGCGGCCTCACAGATACGCAGTATTTT.

This rearrangement joins TRBV6-2 or TRBV6-3 to TRBJ2-7; 9 bases fit TRBD2. Germline lookup yields CDR1 MNHEY and CDR2 SVGEGT. The CDR3 is 14 amino acids. V gave up 2 bases and J gave up 5 bases; unmatched junction bases: 4. DNA for the CDR3: TGTGCCAGCAGTTACGCGGGGGGGAACGACGAGCAGTACTTC. It translates to CASSYAGGNDEQYF.

The chain couples TRBV4-3 to TRBJ2-5; D call uncertain. V was clipped by 0 bases and J by 5 bases, with 16 bases between them. Germline V gene lookup returns CDR1 LGHNA and CDR2 YSLEER. The CDR3 has 16 amino acids. This CDR3 is CASSQEGSRAGETQYF. CDR3 nucleotide sequence: TGCGCCAGCAGCCAAGAGGGGTCCCGGGCCGGGGAGACCCAGTACTTC.

V is TRBV14 and J is TRBJ1-4; 10 bases match TRBD1. The CDR3 loop spans 15 amino acids. Germline V lookup: CDR1 SGHDN, CDR2 FVKESK. With V trimmed by 3 bases and J by 4 bases, 2 bases remained unmatched. The CDR3 loop is CASSQRTGGNEKLFF. CDR3 sequence (DNA): TGTGCCAGCAGCCAGAGGACAGGGGGTAATGAAAAACTGTTTTTT.

The CDR3: CASSLGAPLYEQYF. CDR3 in DNA: TGTGCCAGCAGCTTAGGGGCACCTCTTTACGAGCAGTACTTC. V is TRBV7-9 and J is TRBJ2-7; D gene unclear. CDR3 length: 14 residues. Looked up from germline, CDR1 is SEHNR and CDR2 is FQNEAQ (reference sequence). Between the trimmed V and J ends, which lost 1 base and 4 bases, there was a span of 11 bases.

The chain recombines TRBV5-5 with TRBJ1-5; the D gene is possibly TRBD1 (5 bases). The CDR3 covers 14 residues. V gave up 0 bases and J gave up 3 bases, with 7 bases separating them. The germline gives CDR1 SGHKS, CDR2 YYEKEE (reference sequence). CDR3 in amino acids: CASSLGGNNQPQHF. The CDR3 nucleotides read TGTGCCAGCAGCTTGGGGGGGAACAATCAGCCCCAGCATTTT.

The gene calls are TRBV28 and TRBJ2-3; weak D call: TRBD1 (5 bases). This CDR3 spans 16 amino acids. The germline V and J ends were trimmed by 6 bases and 4 bases, with 20 bases remaining between them. Germline CDR1 is MDHEN and CDR2 is SYDVKM. The CDR3 spells CASSISGFIVPDTQYF. CDR3 bases: TGTGCCAGCAGCATTTCAGGGTTTATTGTTCCAGATACGCAGTATTTT.

Only one count was recorded for this clone. The chain recombines TRBV7-2 with TRBJ2-1; 10 bases match TRBD2. The length of the CDR3 is 16 residues. CDR1 and CDR2 (germline): SGHTA, FQGNSA. Trimming took 5 bases from V and 4 from J; bases not matched to a gene: 8. CDR3 amino acids: CASSHPGLAVYNEQFF. The CDR3 DNA sequence: TGTGCCAGCAGCCACCCAGGACTAGCGGTATACAATGAGCAGTTCTTC.

A few counts support this clone. The V call is TRBV7-9, the J call TRBJ2-7, with D possibly being TRBD1 or TRBD2 (5 bases each). The CDR3 length is 15 residues. The germline CDR1 and CDR2 sequences are SEHNR and FQNEAQ (reference sequence). The V gene lost 2 bases and the J gene lost 6 bases, with 17 bases spanning the gap. CDR3 sequence: CASSLSVRGPSEQYV. CDR3 in DNA: TGTGCCAGCAGCTTAAGTGTTCGGGGCCCTTCCGAGCAGTACGTC.